The 10 T cell receptor beta chains listed next were all sequenced from one sample in a study of memory CD4+ T cells and cytomegalovirus serostatus. Profiled with immunoSEQ multiplex PCR; TCRdb holds only in-frame clones, not every one. The sample lists approximately 47,000 clones, around 80% occurring once. The sort gate was single viable CD3+CD4+CD8-CD45RO+ cells for memory CD4+ T cells. The sequenced sample consisted of memory CD4+ T cells from blood. These receptors came from an adult in good health and CMV-seronegative.

This chain connects TRBV4-2 to TRBJ2-1, with 7 nucleotides matching TRBD2. J lost 4 bases, V lost 8 bases, and 5 bases had no gene match. Germline CDR1 reads LGHNA; CDR2 reads YNFKEQ. This CDR3 is 13 amino acids long. This chain's CDR3 is CASGHSGYNEQFF. CDR3 bases: TGTGCCAGCGGGCATAGCGGGTACAATGAGCAGTTCTTC.

The rearrangement uses TRBV19 and TRBJ2-2; D is possibly TRBD1 or TRBD2 (6 bases each). Germline assignment: CDR1 LNHDA and CDR2 SQIVND (reference sequence). Trimming removed 9 bases from V and 4 bases from J, with 21 bases in between. The CDR3 runs 16 residues. The CDR3 bases are TGTGCCAGCCGCCGAATGGGGGGCTTTATCACCGGGGAGCTGTTTTTT. Translation gives CASRRMGGFITGELFF.

This clone has only a few counts. The genes are TRBV29-1 and TRBJ1-1; perhaps TRBD1 as D (5 bases). V lost 6 bases and J lost 0, with 11 bases in between. Germline CDR1 SQVTM, CDR2 ANQGSEA. This CDR3 has 13 residues. In DNA, the CDR3 is TGCAGCGTGGTGGGGGAACTGAACACTGAAGCTTTCTTT. It translates to CSVVGELNTEAFF.

The chain joins TRBV7-2 to TRBJ2-5; the match to TRBD1 covers 7 bases. The CDR3 consists of 13 residues. The J segment lost 4 bases and the V segment lost 6 bases, leaving 5 bases of the junction unmatched. Germline values: CDR1 SGHTA, CDR2 FQGNSA. CDR3 coding DNA: TGTGCCAGCAGTTCCGGACAGGTAGAGACCCAGTACTTC. It translates to CASSSGQVETQYF.

The gene calls are TRBV6-6 and TRBJ2-1; D tentatively fits TRBD1 or TRBD2 (5 bases each). Trimming removed 4 bases from V and 10 bases from J, with 23 bases in between. This CDR3 comprises 16 residues. Germline assignment: CDR1 MNHNY and CDR2 SVGAGI (reference sequence). CDR3 bases: TGTGCCAGCAGTTGCGTCCCGGGACGGCCCCAACAGGAGCAGTTCTTC. Amino acids: CASSCVPGRPQQEQFF.

This chain joins TRBV6-1 and TRBJ2-7; D may be TRBD2 (6 bases). Germline V gene data show CDR1 as MNHNS and CDR2 as SASEGT. Between the trimmed V and J ends, which lost 7 bases and 0 bases, there was a span of 13 bases. The CDR3 extends over 14 amino acids. The CDR3 spells CASTEPGVSYEQYF. The DNA for the CDR3 is TGTGCCAGCACCGAACCGGGAGTCTCCTACGAGCAGTACTTC.

The chain couples TRBV20-1 to TRBJ2-7; 8 bases match TRBD2. The CDR3 covers 11 residues. Germline CDR1 DFQATT, CDR2 SNEGSKA (reference sequence). V was clipped by 6 bases and J by 4 bases; unmatched bases: 2. Written as DNA, the CDR3 is TGCAGTGCGAGCGGGGGTTACGAGCAGTACTTC. It yields the protein CSASGGYEQYF.

The sample holds one count of this clone. The chain has TRBV7-2 and TRBJ1-1, with D possibly being TRBD1 (5 bases). The V gene's germline CDR1 is SGHTA and CDR2 FQGNSA. The CDR3 covers 13 residues. Trimming shortened V by 2 bases and J by 3 bases, and 7 bases separated the two germline ends. CDR3 coding DNA: TGTGCCAGCAGCTTAACAGGTGACACTGAAGCTTTCTTT. Translation gives CASSLTGDTEAFF.

The J gene is TRBJ2-7, the V gene TRBV5-4, with D possibly being TRBD2 (6 bases). The CDR3 runs to 12 residues. The V end lost 0 bases, the J end lost 9 bases, and 10 bases lay between the germline ends. Germline loops: CDR1 SGHNT, CDR2 YYREEE (reference sequence). CDR3 in DNA: TGTGCCAGCAGCTTGGTGGAGGGTGTGCAGTACTTC. This encodes CASSLVEGVQYF.

The chain combines TRBV30 with TRBJ1-4, with 9 bases fitting TRBD1. The CDR3 extends over 16 amino acids. Germline V CDR1 and CDR2: GTSNPN, SVGIG (reference sequence). After removal of 1 base from V and 8 bases from J, the junction contained 11 bases not matched to a gene. The DNA for the CDR3 is TGTGCCTGGAGTGGAAAACAGGGGGCGGATCGGGAAAAACTGTTTTTT. Amino acid sequence: CAWSGKQGADREKLFF.